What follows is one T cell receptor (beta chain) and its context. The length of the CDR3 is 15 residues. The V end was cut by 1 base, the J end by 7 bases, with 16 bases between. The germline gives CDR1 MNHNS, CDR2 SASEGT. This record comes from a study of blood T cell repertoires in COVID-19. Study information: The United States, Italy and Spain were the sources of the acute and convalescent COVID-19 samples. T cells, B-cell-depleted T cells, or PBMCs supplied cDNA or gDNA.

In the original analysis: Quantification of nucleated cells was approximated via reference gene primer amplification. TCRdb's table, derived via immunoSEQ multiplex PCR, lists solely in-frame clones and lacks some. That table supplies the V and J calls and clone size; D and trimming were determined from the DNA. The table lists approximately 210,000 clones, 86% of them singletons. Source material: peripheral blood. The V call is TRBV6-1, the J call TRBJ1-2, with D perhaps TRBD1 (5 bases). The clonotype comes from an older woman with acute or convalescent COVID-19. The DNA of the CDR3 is TGTGCCAGCAGTGAAGTGGGGGGGTTGTCGAGTGGCTACACCTTC. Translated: CASSEVGGLSSGYTF.